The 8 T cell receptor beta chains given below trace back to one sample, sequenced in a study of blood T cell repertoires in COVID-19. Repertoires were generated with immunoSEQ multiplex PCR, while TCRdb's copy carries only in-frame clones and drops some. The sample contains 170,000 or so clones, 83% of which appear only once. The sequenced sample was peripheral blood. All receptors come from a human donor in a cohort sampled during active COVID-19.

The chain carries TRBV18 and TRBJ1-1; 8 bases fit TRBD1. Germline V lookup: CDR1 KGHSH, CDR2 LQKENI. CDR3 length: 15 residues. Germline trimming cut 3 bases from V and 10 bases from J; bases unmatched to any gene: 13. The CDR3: CASSPGQATTSVAFF. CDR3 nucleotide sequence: TGTGCCAGCTCACCGGGACAGGCCACCACCTCTGTAGCTTTCTTT. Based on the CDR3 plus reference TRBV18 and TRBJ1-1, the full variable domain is NAGVMQNPRHLVRRRGQEARLRCSPMKGHSHVYWYRQLPEEGLKFMVYLQKENIIDESGMPKERFSAEFPKEGPSILRIQQVVRGDSAAYFCASSPGQATTSVAFFGQGTRLTVV.

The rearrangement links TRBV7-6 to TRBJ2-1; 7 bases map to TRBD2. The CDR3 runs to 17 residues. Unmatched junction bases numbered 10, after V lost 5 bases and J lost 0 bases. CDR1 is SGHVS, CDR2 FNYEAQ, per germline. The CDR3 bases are TGTGCCAGCAGCCCGGGGGGACTTTCCCGCTCCTACAATGAGCAGTTCTTC. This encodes CASSPGGLSRSYNEQFF. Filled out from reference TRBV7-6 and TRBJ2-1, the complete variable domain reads GAGVSQSPRYKVTKRGQDVALRCDPISGHVSLYWYRQALGQGPEFLTYFNYEAQQDKSGLPNDRFSAERPEGSISTLTIQRTEQRDSAMYRCASSPGGLSRSYNEQFFGPGTRLTVL.

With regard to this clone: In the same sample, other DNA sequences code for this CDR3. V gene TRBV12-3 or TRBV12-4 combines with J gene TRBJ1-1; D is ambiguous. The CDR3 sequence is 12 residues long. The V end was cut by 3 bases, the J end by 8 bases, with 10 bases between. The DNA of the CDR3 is TGTGCCAGCAGTTTGGAAGGAGGAGAAGCTTTCTTT. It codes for CASSLEGGEAFF.

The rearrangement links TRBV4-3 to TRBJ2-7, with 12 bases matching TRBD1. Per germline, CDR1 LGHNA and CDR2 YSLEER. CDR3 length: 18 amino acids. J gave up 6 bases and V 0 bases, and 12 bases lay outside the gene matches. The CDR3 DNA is TGCGCCAGCAGCCAAGAAGGGACAGGGGGCGGACAATTTATCGAGCAGTACTTC. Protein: CASSQEGTGGGQFIEQYF.

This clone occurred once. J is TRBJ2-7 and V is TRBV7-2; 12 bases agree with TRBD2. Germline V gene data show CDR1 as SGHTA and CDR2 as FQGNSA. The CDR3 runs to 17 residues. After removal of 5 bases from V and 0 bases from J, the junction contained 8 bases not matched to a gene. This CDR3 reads CASSRPGLAGNSYEQYF. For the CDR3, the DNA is TGTGCCAGCAGCAGACCCGGACTAGCGGGGAACTCCTACGAGCAGTACTTC.

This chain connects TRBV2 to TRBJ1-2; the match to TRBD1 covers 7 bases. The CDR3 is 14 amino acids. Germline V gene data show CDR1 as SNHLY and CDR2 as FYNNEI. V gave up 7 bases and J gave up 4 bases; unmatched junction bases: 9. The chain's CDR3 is CASTRDSKGYGYTF. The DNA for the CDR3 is TGTGCCAGCACTAGGGACAGCAAAGGCTATGGCTACACCTTC. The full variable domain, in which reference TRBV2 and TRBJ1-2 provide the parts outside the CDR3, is EPEVTQTPSHQVTQMGQEVILRCVPISNHLYFYWYRQILGQKVEFLVSFYNNEISEKSEIFDDQFSVERPDGSNFTLKIRSTKLEDSAMYFCASTRDSKGYGYTFGSGTRLTVV.

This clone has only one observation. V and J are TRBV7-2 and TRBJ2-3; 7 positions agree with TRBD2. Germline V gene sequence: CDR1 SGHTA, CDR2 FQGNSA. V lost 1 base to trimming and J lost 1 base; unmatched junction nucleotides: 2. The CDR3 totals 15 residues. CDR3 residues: CASSLGGLRTDTQYF. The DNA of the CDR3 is TGTGCCAGCAGCTTAGGGGGACTACGCACAGATACGCAGTATTTT.

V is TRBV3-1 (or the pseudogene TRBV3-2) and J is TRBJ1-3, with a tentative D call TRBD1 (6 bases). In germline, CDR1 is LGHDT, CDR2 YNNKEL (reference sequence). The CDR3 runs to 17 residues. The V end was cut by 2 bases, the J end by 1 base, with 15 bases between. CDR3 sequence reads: CASSQRYRDPSGNTIYF. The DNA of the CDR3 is TGTGCCAGCAGCCAAAGATACAGGGACCCGTCTGGAAACACCATATATTTT.